The source of this T cell receptor beta chain is a study of cytomegalovirus exposure and HLA in healthy donors. About the research overall: A prior analysis found roughly 100 million unique TCR beta sequences from about 179 million T cells.

The V and J ends lost 1 base and 15 bases, in that order; junction bases with no gene match: 18. Germline V gene lookup returns CDR1 SGHVS and CDR2 FQNEAQ. The CDR3 has 17 residues. Amplification used 60 Vbeta primers and 13 Jbeta primers. Some clones are missing from TCRdb's copy, which holds only in-frame ones; the method was immunoSEQ multiplex PCR. The table lists some 33,000 clones. The V gene is TRBV7-8, the J gene TRBJ1-6; 7 nucleotides agree with TRBD1. Source material: PBMCs. This receptor was identified in a female donor in good health and CMV-seronegative. CDR3 sequence (DNA): TGTGCCAGCAGCTTAGGGGGGACAGCCTCTATTAGTGTTGACCTCCACTTT. Translated, it gives CASSLGGTASISVDLHF.